This T cell receptor (beta chain) was documented in a study of shared clonotypes between healthy human individuals. Study-wide points: Shared across a few donors were about 4.8% of the naive CD4 clonotypes. The low donor count limited represented genetic and exposure-history diversity.

The ends were cut back, 5 bases at V and 4 bases at J, with 11 bases in the middle. This CDR3 is 13 amino acids long. The germline gives CDR1 SGHAT, CDR2 FQNNGV. With respect to this clone: Antigen specificity is unknown.

Sequencing used immunoSEQ multiplex PCR; TCRdb keeps in-frame clones, though not all of them. The sample carries 2,500,000 or so clones, about 92% recorded once. Specimen: naive CD4+ T cells sorted from blood. The subset here: CD45RA+ positively selected. The clonotype originates from a man between 18 and 35 years old in good health. This chain links TRBV11-2 with TRBJ1-2; TRBD1 might be the D (6 bases). CDR3 sequence reads: CASSPDSSYGYTF. The CDR3 nucleotides read TGTGCCAGCAGCCCGGACAGTTCCTATGGCTACACCTTC. The whole variable domain, filled in from reference TRBV11-2 and TRBJ1-2, reads EAGVAQSPRYKIIEKRQSVAFWCNPISGHATLYWYQQILGQGPKLLIQFQNNGVVDDSQLPKDRFSAERLKGVDSTLKIQPAKLEDSAVYLCASSPDSSYGYTFGSGTRLTVV.